This T cell receptor (beta chain) is drawn from a study of tumour-infiltrating T cells in Burkitt lymphoma. Study details: Survival, overall and progression-free, tracked with productive clonality.

The repertoire was sequenced with immunoSEQ multiplex PCR; TCRdb's copy has only in-frame clones and lacks some. Among some 13,000 clones listed, approximately 83% were seen once. The germline V gene has CDR1 LNHDA and CDR2 SQIVND (reference sequence). The junction had 0 bases not matched to a gene; V was cut back by 2 bases and J by 3 bases. The CDR3 spans 14 residues. This receptor was identified in a human donor with diffuse large B-cell lymphoma. The sample taken for sequencing was tumor tissue. The chain employs TRBV19 and TRBJ2-7, with 11 positions matching TRBD2. The CDR3 DNA follows: TGTGCCAGTAGTATACTAGCGGGAGGCTACGAGCAGTACTTC. Translation gives CASSILAGGYEQYF. The variable domain in full, with the rest retrieved from reference TRBV19 and TRBJ2-7, is DGGITQSPKYLFRKEGQNVTLSCEQNLNHDAMYWYRQDPGQGLRLIYYSQIVNDFQKGDIAEGYSVSREKKESFPLTVTSAQKNPTAFYLCASSILAGGYEQYFGPGTRLTVT.